The 23 T cell receptor beta chains below were found in one sample sequenced in a study of response to subunit inactivated influenza vaccine. A single record per CDR3 protein comes from TCRdb applying MiXCR to the RT-PCR reads. The table shows hundreds of thousands of distinct CDR3 sequences, with about 17% occurring only once. The sample here was CD4+ T cells sorted from PBMCs, taken around 25 months after vaccination. The receptors were gathered from a man aged 45 to 75 who received an inactivated influenza vaccine.

This clonotype has more than one count but fewer than ten. CDR3 protein: CASSLRLDADTQYF. CDR3 DNA: TGCGCCAGCAGCCTAAGACTAGATGCAGATACGCAGTATTTT. This rearrangement joins TRBV5-1 to TRBJ2-3; D may be TRBD2 (6 bases). CDR3 length: 14 residues. Germline assignment: CDR1 SGHRS and CDR2 YFSETQ. Trimming took off 4 bases at V and 4 bases at J, with 13 bases between the two ends.

The rearrangement links TRBV5-1 to TRBJ1-4; 8 bases map to TRBD1. Germline trimming cut 2 bases from V and 7 bases from J; bases unmatched to any gene: 10. The CDR3 is made up of 16 amino acids. Germline loops: CDR1 SGHRS, CDR2 YFSETQ. The chain's CDR3 is CASSFRTGTKGEKLFF. Here the CDR3 DNA reads TGCGCCAGCAGCTTCAGGACAGGGACTAAAGGTGAAAAACTGTTTTTT.

This clonotype was seen a single time. The chain combines TRBV7-2 with TRBJ1-1, with a possible D match to TRBD1 (6 bases). Germline CDR1 reads SGHTA; CDR2 reads FQGNSA. The CDR3 is 13 residues long. The V end was cut by 6 bases, the J end by 5 bases, with 13 bases between. In DNA, the CDR3 is TGTGCCAGCAGGCCAGGGGAGGGGACTGAAGCTTTCTTT. Amino acid sequence: CASRPGEGTEAFF.

This clonotype has more than one count but fewer than ten. The J gene is TRBJ2-1, the V gene TRBV10-3, with D possibly being TRBD2 (6 bases). Trimming took off 6 bases at V and 5 bases at J, with 17 bases between the two ends. The CDR3 runs to 15 residues. Germline-derived CDR1 and CDR2 are ENHRY and SYGVKD. Written as DNA, the CDR3 is TGTGCCATCAGCGTCCGGGACGGAGGGAACAATGAGCAGTTCTTC. The encoded protein is CAISVRDGGNNEQFF.

The rearrangement links TRBV20-1 to TRBJ2-1, with D tentatively TRBD1 (6 bases). Trimming removed 6 bases at V and 4 bases at J, with 16 bases between. This CDR3 has 14 residues. The germline CDR1 and CDR2 sequences are DFQATT and SNEGSKA (reference sequence). CDR3 sequence: CSANPGGRYNEQFF. CDR3 sequence (DNA): TGCAGTGCCAACCCTGGGGGCAGGTACAATGAGCAGTTCTTC.

V usage is TRBV5-1 and J usage is TRBJ1-1; D is uncertain. The CDR3 spans 15 residues. Trimming removed 0 bases from V and 1 base from J, with 10 bases in between. Germline values: CDR1 SGHRS, CDR2 YFSETQ. CDR3 loop: CASSLEGSSNTEAFF. The CDR3 DNA reads TGCGCCAGCAGCTTGGAAGGGAGCTCGAACACTGAAGCTTTCTTT.

This clonotype was seen many times. The rearrangement joins TRBV12-3 or TRBV12-4 to TRBJ1-2; D unclear. The CDR3 is made up of 13 amino acids. V lost 3 bases and J 8 bases, leaving 13 bases between the germline ends. The CDR3 coding sequence is TGTGCCAGCAGTTTGGGCGGCTCCCTGGGCTACACCTTC. Translation gives CASSLGGSLGYTF.

J is TRBJ2-3 and V is TRBV29-1; D is unclear. V was shortened by 8 bases and J by 0 bases, with 9 bases between the two germline ends. The CDR3 runs 12 residues. Germline V lookup: CDR1 SQVTM, CDR2 ANQGSEA. This chain's CDR3 is CSSSPSTDTQYF. CDR3 DNA sequence: TGCAGCTCCTCCCCTAGCACAGATACGCAGTATTTT.

The rearrangement uses TRBV20-1 and TRBJ1-1, with D maybe TRBD1 (5 bases). Germline CDR1 reads DFQATT; CDR2 reads SNEGSKA (reference sequence). This CDR3 comprises 13 residues. Deletions cut 6 bases from V and 4 bases from J, with 15 bases between. The CDR3 spells CSAPTVGLTEAFF. In nucleotides, the CDR3 is TGCAGTGCCCCAACAGTGGGGCTCACTGAAGCTTTCTTT.

In this sample, this clonotype turned up once. The rearrangement links TRBV14 to TRBJ2-5; D possibly matches TRBD1 or TRBD2 (5 bases each). CDR1 and CDR2 (germline): SGHDN, FVKESK. The CDR3 extends over 15 amino acids. The V end was cut by 3 bases, the J end by 2 bases, with 13 bases between. CDR3 bases: TGTGCCAGCAGCCAGAGGGGTCAGATACAAGAGACCCAGTACTTC. It yields the protein CASSQRGQIQETQYF.

The gene calls are TRBV2 and TRBJ2-7, with a tentative D call TRBD2 (5 bases). CDR3 length: 14 residues. Looked up from germline, CDR1 is SNHLY and CDR2 is FYNNEI. The V gene lost 6 bases and the J gene lost 3 bases, with 15 bases spanning the gap. DNA of the CDR3: TGTGCCAGCAGCCCCCCGGGGTTCTACTACGAGCAGTACTTC. Translating gives CASSPPGFYYEQYF.

V and J are TRBV20-1 and TRBJ2-3; D perhaps matches TRBD2 (6 bases). This CDR3 is built from 15 residues. The V gene lost 1 base and the J gene lost 4 bases, with 15 bases spanning the gap. Germline assignment: CDR1 DFQATT and CDR2 SNEGSKA (reference sequence). The CDR3 DNA follows: TGCAGTGCTAGAGGCTGGGGCGGGGCCTCAGATACGCAGTATTTT. It yields the protein CSARGWGGASDTQYF.

This clonotype was counted many times. V is TRBV5-1 and J is TRBJ1-5; D is uncertain. The V end was cut by 4 bases, the J end by 1 base, with 12 bases between. The CDR3 is made up of 15 amino acids. CDR1 SGHRS and CDR2 YFSETQ come from the germline V gene. CDR3 sequence (DNA): TGCGCCAGCAGCGTGGCCGGGGTAAGCAATCAGCCCCAGCATTTT. This encodes CASSVAGVSNQPQHF.

This rearrangement joins TRBV5-1 to TRBJ2-7; no firm D call. Per the germline V gene, CDR1 is SGHRS and CDR2 is YFSETQ. Deletions cut 0 bases from V and 0 bases from J, with 10 bases between. The CDR3 length is 15 residues. CDR3 residues: CASSLGGWDSYEQYF. CDR3 nucleotide sequence: TGCGCCAGCAGCTTGGGCGGCTGGGACTCCTACGAGCAGTACTTC.

The genes are TRBV29-1 and TRBJ2-3, with TRBD2 identical over 11 bases. The CDR3 has 14 amino acids. The junction had 8 bases not matched to a gene; V was cut back by 8 bases and J by 4 bases. Germline CDR1 and CDR2: SQVTM and ANQGSEA. The CDR3 spells CSHTGTSGPDTQYF. The DNA of the CDR3 is TGCAGCCATACCGGGACTAGCGGTCCAGATACGCAGTATTTT.

This clonotype has just a few counts. This chain uses TRBV4-1 with TRBJ2-7, with a weak D call TRBD1 (5 bases). The V and J ends lost 2 bases and 6 bases respectively, with 11 bases between them. This CDR3 has 13 amino acids. From germline, CDR1 is MGHRA and CDR2 YSYEKL. CDR3 bases: TGCGCCAGCAGCCAACAGACAGAAGTCGAGCAGTACTTC. Protein sequence: CASSQQTEVEQYF.

This clonotype was picked up a small number of times. The chain combines TRBV12-3 or TRBV12-4 with TRBJ2-7; D uncertain. CDR3 size: 12 residues. V lost 6 bases, J lost 7 bases, and 13 bases lay in between. The CDR3 nucleotides are TGTGCCAGCAGCCGGCCCGCCATTGAGCAGTACTTC. Protein product: CASSRPAIEQYF.

This clonotype was counted only a few times. This sequence joins TRBV6-2 or TRBV6-3 and TRBJ1-5; possible D gene TRBD1, 5 bases. CDR1 and CDR2 (germline): MNHEY, SVGEGT. The length of the CDR3 is 14 residues. V gave up 0 bases and J gave up 6 bases, with 9 bases separating them. This CDR3 is CASSYSGGAQPQHF. As DNA, the CDR3 is TGTGCCAGCAGTTACTCGGGTGGGGCTCAGCCCCAGCATTTT.

This clonotype occurred a few times. V is TRBV11-3 and J is TRBJ2-3; tentatively, D is TRBD2 (5 bases). CDR1 is SGHNT, CDR2 YENEEA, per germline. The CDR3 covers 13 residues. The V gene lost 2 bases and the J gene lost 5 bases, with 8 bases spanning the gap. CDR3: CASSLFEGDTQYF. The CDR3 DNA sequence: TGTGCCAGCAGCTTATTCGAGGGAGATACGCAGTATTTT. The complete variable domain, with remaining parts taken from reference TRBV11-3 and TRBJ2-3, reads EAGVVQSPRYKIIEKKQPVAFWCNPISGHNTLYWYLQNLGQGPELLIRYENEEAVDDSQLPKDRFSAERLKGVDSTLKIQPAELGDSAVYLCASSLFEGDTQYFGPGTRLTVL.

There are many counts of this clonotype. One end of the junction is discordant with germline, which a read error may explain. This chain links TRBV7-7 with TRBJ2-2; D might be TRBD1 (5 bases). The germline V gene encodes CDR1 SSHAT and CDR2 FNYEAQ (reference sequence). The CDR3 sequence is 13 residues long. CDR3 bases: TGTGCTAGCAGCTTAGGGGTTTTTGGGGAGCTGTTTTTT. As protein: CASSLGVFGELFF.

This clonotype appeared a few times. V gene TRBV20-1 combines with J gene TRBJ1-1; D gene ambiguous. Between the trimmed V and J ends, which lost 6 bases and 7 bases, there was a span of 18 bases. This CDR3 contains 13 residues. CDR1 is DFQATT and CDR2 is SNEGSKA in the germline V gene (reference sequence). The CDR3 loop is CSAVRTDLLEAFF. The CDR3, as DNA: TGCAGTGCGGTCAGGACGGATCTTCTTGAAGCTTTCTTT.

The chain employs TRBV12-3 or TRBV12-4 and TRBJ1-1; D not certain. The V end lost 6 bases, the J end lost 3 bases, and 14 bases lay between the germline ends. The CDR3 contains 14 residues. In DNA, the CDR3 is TGTGCCAGCAGCCACCAGTACCTTGACACTGAAGCTTTCTTT. Its translation is CASSHQYLDTEAFF.

At least ten counts were recorded for this clonotype. This chain's CDR3 is CASSTSRGTTSSPLHF. CDR3 in DNA: TGTGCCAGTAGTACCTCCCGGGGCACCACGAGCTCACCCCTCCACTTT. This rearrangement joins TRBV19 to TRBJ1-6; D possibly corresponds to TRBD1 (5 bases). The CDR3 loop spans 16 amino acids. V shed 4 bases and J shed 10 bases, with 20 bases lying between them. CDR1 LNHDA and CDR2 SQIVND come from the germline V gene (reference sequence).